The text below deals with one T cell receptor (beta chain). The antigen it binds to is not known. Base quality data are lacking; no much larger clone is found one base away. The entry originates in a study of T cell responses to AZD1222 COVID-19 vaccine (dated by TCRdb to about 2021). About the investigation overall: AZD1222 recipients whose second dose came at about 4 weeks and those whose second dose came at about 12 weeks were combined into one group, since spike-specific TCR depth and breadth did not differ between the two schedules. Trial participants were enrolled by age into 18-55, 56-69 and 70-plus year subgroups, with about 150, 27 and 61 TCR-sequenced participants respectively. TCR sequencing was performed for about 250 trial participants, of whom about 200 were given two doses of AZD1222 and some 25 were given two doses of MenACWY control vaccine. General study outcomes and caveats: In the small 56-69-year group, the increase in depth fell short of significance, most likely because of low power. Spike-specific TCR breadth and depth rose significantly after two AZD1222 doses compared with day 0 and with MenACWY recipients. Because no day 14 peak-response samples were available, repertoires were characterized only after the peak T cell response. Epitopes outside the regions mutated in the B.1.351 and B.1.1.7 variants were reportedly recognized by nearly half of the unique spike-specific TCRs. Participants were mostly white British and included more females than males, and it was suggested by the authors that clonal diversity may have been underestimated. Conclusions about previously exposed vaccinees were limited because only six AZD1222 recipients were SARS-CoV-2 seropositive at baseline. Vaccine-associated CD4 TCRs spanned the whole spike protein, with dominant responses in regions 160-218 and 743-854.

The label giving this sample's time point can be read as: baseline before first vaccination. Samples from vaccinated people were obtained from the UK trials COV001 and COV002, which included a single-blind randomized controlled phase 2/3 trial of AZD1222 (ChAdOx1 nCoV-19) in healthy adults. For TCRbeta chain sequencing, PBMC samples from trial participants were taken at day 0 and at day 28 after the second dose. The CDR3 regions of human TCRbeta chains were analyzed by immunosequencing. As for the original processing: TCRs in the repertoires were matched against a reference library of SARS-CoV-2-specific TCRs that had been generated with the MIRA antigen-specificity platform. Breadth meant the fraction of unique TCRs that were SARS-CoV-2-associated, whereas depth meant the fraction of total T cells that were SARS-CoV-2-associated. Using the MIRA data, each spike-specific TCR was assigned both to the spike region to which the TCR was reactive and to a CD4 or CD8 class. Log10-transformed breadth and depth values were compared by one-way ANOVA with Sidak's multiple comparisons tests. Not all clones reach the TCRdb copy of this immuneACCESS table, which keeps in-frame sequences only. Checked studies attribute under half of the gap to unresolved V genes and leave the rest unexplained. The V and J calls and clone size come from that table; D and trimming were worked out from the DNA. Here the sample has roughly 77,000 clones; approximately 91% occur a single time. The biggest ten clones account for about 5.2% of the sample.

V is cut by 1 base and J by 8 bases, and the space between the germline ends is 11 bases. The CDR3 spans 14 residues, from the cysteine through the phenylalanine. This entry keeps only the CDR3 DNA: 42 bases, framed from base 1. According to the germline V gene, CDR1 reads SGHDN and CDR2 reads FVKESK. Recombination joined TRBV14 with TRBJ2-2; D gene: possibly TRBD1, on 5 matching bases. The TCR comes from an adult in good health. Sample: peripheral blood, taken on day 0 of AZD1222 vaccination. The CDR3 is CASSQGIRTGELFF. The DNA reads as follows: TGTGCCAGCAGCCAAGGTATTCGGACAGGGGAGCTGTTTTTT. The variable domain in full, with residues beyond the CDR3 obtained from the reference TRBV14 and TRBJ2-2 genes, is EAGVTQFPSHSVIEKGQTVTLRCDPISGHDNLYWYRRVMGKEIKFLLHFVKESKQDESGMPNNRFLAERTGGTYSTLKVQPAELEDSGVYFCASSQGIRTGELFFGEGSRLTVL.